A single sample is the source of the 13 T cell receptor beta chains below, sequenced in a study of T cell changes during pregnancy in multiple sclerosis (dated by TCRdb to about 2019). Libraries were constructed by the immunoSEQ multiplex PCR assay. Drawn from immuneACCESS, this table holds only the in-frame rearrangements with V and J called that TCRdb kept. Clones are partly lost; checked studies trace under half to an unresolved V gene and leave the rest unexplained. The table for this sample lists tens of thousands of clones; roughly 90% of them were counted only once. Over 3% of the sample lies in the top ten. The source was peripheral blood, collected in the first trimester of pregnancy. These receptors were collected from a female donor in good health, enrolled as a control in a pregnancy study.

The chain links TRBV7-2 to TRBJ1-2, with a weak D call TRBD1 (6 bases). The V end was cut by 7 bases, the J end by 2 bases, with 17 bases between. The germline gives CDR1 SGHTA, CDR2 FQGNSA. The CDR3 has 15 amino acids. The CDR3 loop is CASILFRGINYGYTF. DNA for the CDR3: TGTGCCAGCATCCTTTTCAGGGGTATCAACTATGGCTACACCTTC.

This sequence joins TRBV4-3 and TRBJ1-2; D is uncertain. CDR1 and CDR2 from the germline V gene are LGHNA and YSLEER. V lost 0 bases to trimming and J lost 4 bases, with 9 bases between them. The CDR3 spans 14 residues. Here the CDR3 DNA reads TGCGCCAGCAGCCAAGATCAGTTTTCCTATGGCTACACCTTC. Translating gives CASSQDQFSYGYTF.

This clone has just one count. V usage is TRBV11-3 and J usage is TRBJ2-3; the match to TRBD2 covers 10 bases. The CDR3 sequence is 16 residues long. The trim removed 5 bases at V and 3 bases at J, leaving 8 bases unmatched. The V gene's germline CDR1 is SGHNT and CDR2 YENEEA. The CDR3 loop is CASSPIAGGLTDTQYF. CDR3 DNA sequence: TGTGCCAGCAGCCCTATAGCGGGAGGTCTTACAGATACGCAGTATTTT.

The CDR3 coding sequence is TGTGCCAGCAGCACCCGACAGGGGGGCGATGAGCAGTTCTTC. Protein: CASSTRQGGDEQFF. This chain links TRBV9 with TRBJ2-1; 9 nucleotides line up with TRBD1. This CDR3 has 14 residues. Germline-derived CDR1 and CDR2 are SGDLS and YYNGEE. V was pared by 4 bases and J by 8 bases, with 7 bases of the junction left unmatched.

This chain uses TRBV7-6 with TRBJ1-1; 11 nucleotides match TRBD1. This CDR3 has 15 residues. Germline loops: CDR1 SGHVS, CDR2 FNYEAQ. After removal of 4 bases from V and 4 bases from J, the junction contained 5 bases not matched to a gene. In DNA, the CDR3 is TGTGCCAGCAGCTCGGGACAGGGGGTAAGCACTGAAGCTTTCTTT. This encodes CASSSGQGVSTEAFF.

The chain is built from TRBV2 and TRBJ2-1; weak D call: TRBD2 (7 bases). Trimming took 6 bases from V and 8 from J, leaving 23 bases between them. The CDR3 totals 16 residues. Germline V gene data show CDR1 as SNHLY and CDR2 as FYNNEI. CDR3 DNA sequence: TGTGCCAGCAGGCTACGCGGGGGCGGGGGTCTCTATGAGCAGTTCTTC. Its translation: CASRLRGGGGLYEQFF.

The chain links TRBV4-1 to TRBJ1-2; 8 positions agree with TRBD1. V lost 0 bases and J lost 4; bases outside the gene matches: 10. From germline, CDR1 is MGHRA and CDR2 YSYEKL. The CDR3 is 17 amino acids. DNA for the CDR3: TGCGCCAGCAGCCAAGAGGCAGGGGGCTCTGTCCTCTATGGCTACACCTTC. Protein sequence: CASSQEAGGSVLYGYTF.

The chain uses TRBV27 and TRBJ1-2; TRBD1 matches at 7 bases. Trimming at V came to 4 bases and at J to 7 bases, leaving 6 bases not matched to a gene. The CDR3 contains 13 residues. Germline lookup yields CDR1 MNHEY and CDR2 SMNVEV (reference sequence). The DNA for the CDR3 is TGTGCCAGCAGTTATGACAGGGCGGGTGGCTACACCTTC. Translation: CASSYDRAGGYTF.

This rearrangement joins TRBV5-1 to TRBJ2-3, with a weak D call TRBD1 (6 bases). The CDR3 loop spans 15 amino acids. Germline V gives CDR1 SGHRS, CDR2 YFSETQ. Trimming left V 3 bases short and J 1 base short, with 12 bases between. In nucleotides, the CDR3 is TGCGCCAGCAGCTCCAAGGACAGCCGCACAGATACGCAGTATTTT. Translated: CASSSKDSRTDTQYF.

The CDR3 spells CASSIDQGTSNQPQHF. In nucleotides, the CDR3 is TGTGCCAGTAGTATAGATCAGGGTACTAGCAATCAGCCCCAGCATTTT. The chain links TRBV19 to TRBJ1-5, with D tentatively TRBD1 (5 bases). V was shortened by 0 bases and J by 0 bases, with 9 bases between the two germline ends. The length of the CDR3 is 16 residues. From germline, CDR1 is LNHDA and CDR2 SQIVND (reference sequence).

The chain recombines TRBV7-3 with TRBJ1-1, with no clear D. V was clipped by 5 bases and J by 5 bases, with 12 bases between them. This CDR3 has 13 residues. From germline, CDR1 is SGHTA and CDR2 FQGTGA. CDR3 coding DNA: TGTGCCAGCAGCCCTGATGTGAGAACTGAAGCTTTCTTT. It translates to CASSPDVRTEAFF.

This chain uses TRBV6-5 with TRBJ1-3, with D perhaps matching TRBD1 (6 bases). V was cut by 8 bases and J by 0 bases, with 11 bases left in between. This CDR3 has 14 residues. Per germline, CDR1 MNHEY and CDR2 SVGAGI. The CDR3 sequence: CASGTRTSGNTIYF. In nucleotides, the CDR3 is TGTGCCAGCGGGACAAGGACCTCTGGAAACACCATATATTTT.

The chain uses TRBV19 and TRBJ2-3, with TRBD2 identical over 14 bases. The CDR3 extends over 19 amino acids. In germline, CDR1 is LNHDA, CDR2 SQIVND (reference sequence). The J segment lost 4 bases and the V segment lost 6 bases, leaving 15 bases of the junction unmatched. The chain's CDR3 is CASSRQVRLAGGPPDTQYF. The DNA for the CDR3 is TGTGCCAGTAGCCGACAGGTTCGACTAGCGGGAGGGCCCCCAGATACGCAGTATTTT.